The 31 T cell receptor beta chains presented below share a single source sample, sequenced in a study of blood T cell repertoires in COVID-19. TCRdb's copy holds only in-frame clones and misses some; the assay was immunoSEQ multiplex PCR. The profile shows 300,000 to 400,000 clones, 75% to 90% of them singletons. Sequencing was performed on PBMCs or T cells enriched from blood (not recorded which). The receptor source for this set is a man aged 18 to 30 who had recovered from COVID-19.

The chain uses TRBV28 and TRBJ2-1; TRBD2 matches at 8 bases. Losses at the gene ends were 4 bases for V and 0 bases for J; bases not matched to a gene: 2. Germline V gives CDR1 MDHEN, CDR2 SYDVKM. CDR3 length: 15 residues. The CDR3 coding sequence is TGTGCCAGCAGTTCGAGCGGGAGCTCCTACAATGAGCAGTTCTTC. Its translation: CASSSSGSSYNEQFF.

The chain couples TRBV29-1 to TRBJ1-1; D is unresolved. Per the germline V gene, CDR1 is SQVTM and CDR2 is ANQGSEA. The CDR3 spans 15 residues. V was trimmed by 6 bases and J by 2 bases, leaving 19 bases between them. The CDR3 DNA reads as TGCAGCGTGACCCCGGCCCCCTCAGGCAACACTGAAGCTTTCTTT. It is translated as CSVTPAPSGNTEAFF. Full variable domain (rest looked up from reference TRBV29-1 and TRBJ1-1): SAVISQKPSRDICQRGTSLTIQCQVDSQVTMMFWYRQQPGQSLTLIATANQGSEATYESGFVIDKFPISRPNLTFSTLTVSNMSPEDSSIYLCSVTPAPSGNTEAFFGQGTRLTVV.

V is TRBV29-1 and J is TRBJ2-5, with D maybe TRBD1 (5 bases). The CDR3 contains 14 residues. Trimming took off 7 bases at V and 2 bases at J, with 17 bases between the two ends. Per the germline V gene, CDR1 is SQVTM and CDR2 is ANQGSEA. The CDR3 is CSALYAGQQETQYF. CDR3 sequence (DNA): TGCAGCGCCTTGTATGCAGGGCAACAAGAGACCCAGTACTTC.

This clone was seen a single time. V gene TRBV9 combines with J gene TRBJ1-6; possible D gene TRBD1, 5 bases. Germline values: CDR1 SGDLS, CDR2 YYNGEE. Trimming took 4 bases from V and 7 from J, leaving 15 bases between them. The CDR3 sequence is 15 residues long. The CDR3 spells CASSTQAGGNSPLHF. DNA of the CDR3: TGTGCCAGCAGCACCCAGGCGGGGGGAAATTCACCCCTCCACTTT.

This clone was found a few times. This chain uses TRBV2 with TRBJ2-1; 11 bases match TRBD2. The germline CDR1 and CDR2 sequences are SNHLY and FYNNEI. The CDR3 is 15 residues long. The trim removed 5 bases at V and 9 bases at J, leaving 9 bases unmatched. The CDR3 DNA follows: TGTGCCAGCAGTTACCTAGCGGGGGGCGAAGGTGAGCAGTTCTTC. Encoded protein: CASSYLAGGEGEQFF.

This chain uses TRBV5-1 with TRBJ2-3; the match to TRBD1 covers 7 bases. CDR1 SGHRS and CDR2 YFSETQ come from the germline V gene. V shed 4 bases, J shed 1 base, and the junction held 3 bases outside the gene matches. The CDR3 length is 14 residues. The CDR3 reads CASSTGQGTDTQYF. In DNA, the CDR3 is TGCGCCAGCAGCACAGGACAGGGCACAGATACGCAGTATTTT.

This clone was recorded once. J is TRBJ1-2 and V is TRBV6-5; D not resolved. Per germline, CDR1 MNHEY and CDR2 SVGAGI. Trimming took 0 bases from V and 0 from J, leaving 11 bases between them. The CDR3 contains 16 residues. The chain's CDR3 is CASSYSYLSANYGYTF. For the CDR3, the DNA is TGTGCCAGCAGTTACTCGTATCTTTCGGCTAACTATGGCTACACCTTC.

This clone appeared a single time. The chain joins TRBV12-5 to TRBJ2-7, with D perhaps matching TRBD2 (6 bases). The CDR3 totals 15 residues. The germline CDR1 and CDR2 sequences are LGHNT and FRNRAP. Trimming left V 1 base short and J 2 bases short, with 12 bases between. The CDR3: CASGLGGEFPYEQYF. CDR3 coding DNA: TGTGCTAGTGGTTTGGGGGGGGAGTTCCCCTACGAGCAGTACTTC.

CDR3 bases: TGCGCCAGCAGCGGAGGGACAGGGGTCCCCATTAGTAATGAAAAACTGTTTTTT. It translates to CASSGGTGVPISNEKLFF. The chain carries TRBV5-1 and TRBJ1-4; 10 positions agree with TRBD1. V shed 4 bases and J 4 bases; nucleotides not matched to a gene: 13. The CDR3 spans 18 residues. The germline V gene encodes CDR1 SGHRS and CDR2 YFSETQ.

This chain uses TRBV11-1 with TRBJ2-5; a possible D gene is TRBD2 (6 bases). In germline, CDR1 is SGHAT, CDR2 FQDESV (reference sequence). There are 13 residues in the CDR3. The ends were cut back, 3 bases at V and 5 bases at J, with 10 bases in the middle. The CDR3 DNA is TGTGCCAGCAGCTTGGCAGGGAGGGAGACCCAGTACTTC. Protein product: CASSLAGRETQYF.

The chain uses TRBV27 and TRBJ1-1; D is undetermined. V lost 8 bases and J 5 bases, leaving 18 bases between the germline ends. Germline lookup yields CDR1 MNHEY and CDR2 SMNVEV (reference sequence). This CDR3 has 14 residues. In DNA form, the CDR3 reads TGTGCCAGCGGGAGCGTGGCCCCGCGGACTGAAGCTTTCTTT. Translation gives CASGSVAPRTEAFF.

The chain joins TRBV29-1 to TRBJ2-1, with 7 bases fitting TRBD2. The germline gives CDR1 SQVTM, CDR2 ANQGSEA. This CDR3 contains 13 residues. V shed 5 bases, J shed 7 bases, and the junction held 8 bases outside the gene matches. The CDR3: CSVLAVNENEQFF. CDR3 bases: TGCAGCGTTCTAGCGGTTAATGAGAATGAGCAGTTCTTC.

V and J are TRBV28 and TRBJ2-3; 9 nucleotides line up with TRBD1. The CDR3 has 13 residues. Germline V gene data show CDR1 as MDHEN and CDR2 as SYDVKM. The trim removed 1 base at V and 8 bases at J, leaving 1 base unmatched. CDR3 nucleotides: TGTGCCAGCAGTTTATTGGACAGGGGTACGCAGTATTTT. It codes for CASSLLDRGTQYF.

The gene calls are TRBV2 and TRBJ2-1; 8 bases align to TRBD2. Germline-derived CDR1 and CDR2 are SNHLY and FYNNEI. The CDR3 covers 13 residues. Trimming cost V 7 bases and J 4 bases; bases outside gene matches: 3. CDR3 coding DNA: TGTGCCAGCACGATAGCGGGGTACAATGAGCAGTTCTTC. Its protein is CASTIAGYNEQFF. Based on the CDR3 plus reference TRBV2 and TRBJ2-1, the full variable domain is EPEVTQTPSHQVTQMGQEVILRCVPISNHLYFYWYRQILGQKVEFLVSFYNNEISEKSEIFDDQFSVERPDGSNFTLKIRSTKLEDSAMYFCASTIAGYNEQFFGPGTRLTVL.

This chain joins TRBV19 and TRBJ2-6, with D perhaps TRBD1 (6 bases). Germline V gene data show CDR1 as LNHDA and CDR2 as SQIVND (reference sequence). The CDR3 covers 15 residues. V lost 8 bases to trimming and J lost 0 bases, with 11 bases between them. Written as DNA, the CDR3 is TGTGCCAGTCGTACAGGGAACTCTGGGGCCAACGTCCTGACTTTC. Its protein product is CASRTGNSGANVLTF.

The chain recombines TRBV5-6 with TRBJ2-1; TRBD2 might be the D (5 bases). The V gene's germline CDR1 is SGHDT and CDR2 YYEEEE. The CDR3 has 15 amino acids. Deletions cut 2 bases from V and 2 bases from J, with 11 bases between. CDR3 sequence reads: CASSFKALAYNEQFF. As DNA, the CDR3 is TGTGCCAGCAGCTTTAAGGCACTAGCCTACAATGAGCAGTTCTTC.

This clone was picked up one time. V is TRBV5-1 and J is TRBJ2-1; tentatively, D is TRBD2 (5 bases). Germline lookup yields CDR1 SGHRS and CDR2 YFSETQ. The ends were cut back, 0 bases at V and 7 bases at J, with 8 bases in the middle. The CDR3 sequence is 13 residues long. The CDR3 is CASSLAGVNEQFF. The CDR3 DNA follows: TGCGCCAGCAGCTTGGCCGGGGTGAATGAGCAGTTCTTC. Combining the CDR3 with reference TRBV5-1 and TRBJ2-1 gives the whole variable domain KAGVTQTPRYLIKTRGQQVTLSCSPISGHRSVSWYQQTPGQGLQFLFEYFSETQRNKGNFPGRFSGRQFSNSRSEMNVSTLELGDSALYLCASSLAGVNEQFFGPGTRLTVL.

V usage is TRBV12-3 or TRBV12-4 and J usage is TRBJ1-5; D is uncertain. V shed 3 bases and J shed 4 bases, with 7 bases lying between them. The CDR3 has 13 amino acids. The CDR3 nucleotides are TGTGCCAGCAGTTTGGGCGAGAATCAGCCCCAGCATTTT. Translated: CASSLGENQPQHF.

DNA of the CDR3: TGTGCCAGCAGCAATGGGAGAGTGAACACCGGGGAGCTGTTTTTT. This translates into CASSNGRVNTGELFF. J is TRBJ2-2 and V is TRBV21-1; the table assigns TRBD2, which was not confirmed against the DNA. TRBV21-1 is deemed a pseudogene. The CDR3 extends over 15 amino acids.

This CDR3 reads CASKDSPNEKLFF. The CDR3 bases are TGTGCCAGCAAGGACAGCCCTAATGAAAAACTGTTTTTT. This rearrangement joins TRBV12-3 or TRBV12-4 to TRBJ1-4; a weak D match, TRBD1 (6 bases). The CDR3 sequence is 13 residues long. Trimming stripped 7 bases from V and 3 bases from J, with 9 bases between.

The chain combines TRBV6-5 with TRBJ2-7; weak D call: TRBD1 (6 bases). The CDR3 has 15 amino acids. Germline-derived CDR1 and CDR2 are MNHEY and SVGAGI. The V end was cut by 4 bases, the J end by 2 bases, with 15 bases between. DNA for the CDR3: TGTGCCAGCAGTTCTACAGGGCAAACCCCCTACGAGCAGTACTTC. Translated: CASSSTGQTPYEQYF.

This clone was seen only once. The J gene is TRBJ2-1, the V gene TRBV10-2; 9 bases align to TRBD2. Germline CDR1 is WSHSY and CDR2 is SAAADI. J lost 6 bases, V lost 6 bases, and 6 bases had no gene match. The CDR3 has 14 residues. This chain's CDR3 is CASRSSGVLNEQFF. The CDR3 nucleotides read TGCGCCAGCAGATCTAGCGGGGTCCTCAATGAGCAGTTCTTC.

The chain employs TRBV3-1 (or the pseudogene TRBV3-2) and TRBJ1-3; D unresolved. Germline V gene sequence: CDR1 LGHDT, CDR2 YNNKEL (reference sequence). V was trimmed by 5 bases and J by 0 bases, leaving 8 bases between them. This CDR3 comprises 14 residues. Here the CDR3 DNA reads TGTGCCAGCAGCGACAACCCCTCTGGAAACACCATATATTTT. It is translated as CASSDNPSGNTIYF.

The chain links TRBV28 to TRBJ1-2; 9 bases agree with TRBD1. With V trimmed by 6 bases and J by 0 bases, 5 bases remained unmatched. The CDR3 is 15 residues long. Per germline, CDR1 MDHEN and CDR2 SYDVKM. CDR3 in amino acids: CASRTTGGSNYGYTF. DNA for the CDR3: TGTGCCAGCAGAACCACAGGGGGCTCTAACTATGGCTACACCTTC.

V and J are TRBV7-3 and TRBJ2-1, with TRBD2 matching 8 bases. Germline CDR1 SGHTA, CDR2 FQGTGA. This CDR3 is built from 17 residues. The V segment lost 1 base and the J segment 7 bases; nucleotides outside the gene matches: 12. CDR3 DNA sequence: TGTGCCAGCAGCTTAAAGCCTAAGCGGGAGATGGGAAATGAGCAGTTCTTC. Amino acid sequence: CASSLKPKREMGNEQFF. The variable domain in full, with the rest retrieved from reference TRBV7-3 and TRBJ2-1, is GAGVSQTPSNKVTEKGKYVELRCDPISGHTALYWYRQSLGQGPEFLIYFQGTGAADDSGLPNDRFFAVRPEGSVSTLKIQRTERGDSAVYLCASSLKPKREMGNEQFFGPGTRLTVL.

The chain employs TRBV10-3 and TRBJ1-1; tentative D call: TRBD1 (6 bases). With 0 bases removed from V and 13 bases from J, the gap between germline ends came to 15 bases. Looked up from germline, CDR1 is ENHRY and CDR2 is SYGVKD. This CDR3 is built from 13 residues. DNA for the CDR3: TGTGCCATCAGTGAGTCGGCTCAGGGGCGAAGTTTCTTT. This translates into CAISESAQGRSFF.

This chain uses TRBV7-9 with TRBJ2-1; 8 bases are a match to TRBD2. The CDR3 contains 16 residues. Trimming at V came to 7 bases and at J to 4 bases, leaving 12 bases not matched to a gene. Germline lookup yields CDR1 SEHNR and CDR2 FQNEAQ (reference sequence). The CDR3 coding sequence is TGTGCCAGCAACCCTCGGGGGGGGCCATCATACAATGAGCAGTTCTTC. It specifies CASNPRGGPSYNEQFF.

The chain uses TRBV27 and TRBJ2-7; no clear D. The CDR3 runs 14 residues. Germline lookup yields CDR1 MNHEY and CDR2 SMNVEV (reference sequence). The V end was cut by 6 bases, the J end by 4 bases, with 16 bases between. This chain's CDR3 is CASSLRGTYYEQYF. The CDR3 DNA reads TGTGCCAGCAGCCTCCGCGGTACTTATTACGAGCAGTACTTC.

The chain joins TRBV6-5 to TRBJ1-1; D might be TRBD1 (6 bases). Germline assignment: CDR1 MNHEY and CDR2 SVGAGI. The V and J ends lost 2 bases and 4 bases respectively, with 14 bases between them. The CDR3 consists of 15 residues. Written as DNA, the CDR3 is TGTGCCAGCAGTTACAGGGGGGGTGCGGTCACTGAAGCTTTCTTT. This gives the protein CASSYRGGAVTEAFF.

The chain is built from TRBV6-2 or TRBV6-3 and TRBJ2-2; D gene unclear. CDR3 length: 16 residues. Trimming left V 0 bases short and J 0 bases short, with 8 bases between. Germline values: CDR1 MNHEY, CDR2 SVGEGT. CDR3 loop: CASSYSFSANTGELFF. CDR3 sequence (DNA): TGTGCCAGCAGTTACTCGTTTTCAGCGAACACCGGGGAGCTGTTTTTT.

The rearrangement joins TRBV5-8 to TRBJ2-2, with a weak D call TRBD1 (5 bases). CDR3 length equals 13 residues. Trimming shortened V by 7 bases and J by 2 bases, and 9 bases separated the two germline ends. Germline CDR1 SGHTS, CDR2 YDEGEE. CDR3 residues: CASGTGNTGELFF. The CDR3 nucleotides are TGTGCCAGCGGTACAGGAAACACCGGGGAGCTGTTTTTT. The full variable domain, in which reference TRBV5-8 and TRBJ2-2 provide the parts outside the CDR3, is EAGVTQSPTHLIKTRGQQATLRCSPISGHTSVYWYQQALGLGLQFLLWYDEGEERNRGNFPPRFSGRQFPNYSSELNVNALELEDSALYLCASGTGNTGELFFGEGSRLTVL.